This is a list of T cell receptor beta chains from one sample in a study of T cell changes during pregnancy in multiple sclerosis. TCRdb's table, derived via immunoSEQ multiplex PCR, lists solely in-frame clones and lacks some. The repertoire holds roughly 38,000 clones, approximately 85% seen once, with less than 1.5% in the top ten. Sequences were derived from CD4+ T cells from peripheral blood mononuclear cells, sampled before pregnancy. The source of these receptors is a female donor with multiple sclerosis, enrolled in a pregnancy study. Each CDR3 is given with its conserved first and last residue. The D gene is left open where the match is weak.

cdr3_length	v_call	j_call	d_call	cdr3_aa
17	TRBV11-3	TRBJ2-1	TRBD2	CASSPFSPGLAMSEQFF
14	TRBV2	TRBJ2-1	TRBD1	CASIEGASYNEQFF
15	TRBV30	TRBJ2-6	-	CAWSGTYSGANVLTF
16	TRBV7-9	TRBJ2-1	TRBD2	CASSSGRLASYNEQFF
12	TRBV2	TRBJ1-3	-	CASRAAGNTIYF
13	TRBV5-1	TRBJ1-4	-	CASSLKPGEKLFF
14	TRBV4-1	TRBJ2-1	-	CASSQDLTRHEQFF
12	TRBV6-5	TRBJ1-6	TRBD1	CARRDSNSPLHF
14	TRBV27	TRBJ2-5	-	CASSLSWRQETQYF
17	TRBV5-1	TRBJ2-7	TRBD1	CASSLQPSGGSGYEQYF
13	TRBV19	TRBJ2-3	-	CASSGSSTDTQYF
14	TRBV2	TRBJ2-3	-	CASRDRGLADTQYF
17	TRBV4-1	TRBJ2-4	TRBD2	CASSPTGTSGRENIQYF
14	TRBV27	TRBJ2-5	-	CASRDRLYQETQYF
16	TRBV18	TRBJ2-3	TRBD2	CASSPRSGLAADTQYF
17	TRBV5-4	TRBJ2-3	TRBD2	CASSLEPRSGRTDTQYF
13	TRBV11-3	TRBJ1-1	-	CASSLRGNTEAFF
15	TRBV6-1	TRBJ2-3	-	CASSEGSANTDTQYF
18	TRBV19	TRBJ2-1	-	CASSIQGAGVGGYNEQFF
14	TRBV7-3	TRBJ1-1	-	CASSFDLGDTEAFF
17	TRBV18	TRBJ1-5	TRBD1	CASSSQGTGGSNQPQHF
14	TRBV10-1	TRBJ2-1	-	CASSDNQGNNEQFF
17	TRBV4-3	TRBJ2-7	-	CASSQGSSGESFYEQYF
14	TRBV7-8	TRBJ1-5	-	CASAFGGRNQPQHF
16	TRBV5-4	TRBJ1-4	TRBD1	CASSLKQGAQLEKLFF
15	TRBV28	TRBJ1-4	-	CASSSSGGPNEKLFF
15	TRBV5-1	TRBJ2-5	-	CASSLGTRVSETQYF
14	TRBV12-5	TRBJ2-3	-	CASGLGLPQDTQYF
15	TRBV11-3	TRBJ2-4	TRBD1	CASSLGGQGKNIQYF
16	TRBV6-5	TRBJ2-7	-	CASSYSHRVEDYEQYF
11	TRBV28	TRBJ2-7	-	CASSLFYEQYF
15	TRBV28	TRBJ1-4	-	CASSTGSLDNEKLFF
14	TRBV19	TRBJ1-1	-	CASSIAAMNTEAFF
13	TRBV2	TRBJ1-1	-	CATCREGNTEAFF
15	TRBV18	TRBJ1-2	-	CASSPQVDTNYGYTF
17	TRBV5-8	TRBJ2-1	TRBD2	CASSTGTSGGAGNEQFF
13	TRBV4-3	TRBJ1-1	-	CASSQESWAVAFF
17	TRBV2	TRBJ2-6	-	CASSEAQGSPGANVLTF
15	TRBV19	TRBJ2-3	-	CASSIVGSRADTQYF
18	TRBV28	TRBJ1-5	-	CASRSGSLRGYSNQPQHF
16	TRBV9	TRBJ2-7	-	CASSVGKRVRTYEQYF
16	TRBV27	TRBJ2-5	TRBD2	CASSMGLAGGEETQYF
13	TRBV2	TRBJ1-1	-	CASSEARYGLAFF
12	TRBV30	TRBJ2-7	-	CAWNPGTLEQYF
15	TRBV6-1	TRBJ2-1	TRBD1	CASRSGTGHNNEQFF
13	TRBV30	TRBJ2-1	TRBD2	CAWSGDYDNEQFF
14	TRBV28	TRBJ1-4	TRBD1	CASSLEGGYEKLFF
14	TRBV6-5	-	-	CASSLNLPYYEQYF
12	TRBV6-5	TRBJ1-1	-	CASSRGNTEAFF
12	TRBV11-2	TRBJ2-1	-	CASTRGNNEQFF
13	TRBV5-1	TRBJ1-2	-	CASSFEGGYGYTF
15	TRBV27	TRBJ1-2	TRBD1	CASSSGQGSNYGYTF
13	TRBV19	TRBJ2-7	-	CASSISLAYEQYF
12	TRBV25-1	TRBJ1-6	-	CASSEGLAPLHF
15	TRBV11-2	TRBJ1-3	TRBD1	CASSGGRGPGNTIYF